This T cell receptor beta chain was captured by sequencing in a study of early T cells in non-severe SARS-CoV-2 infection. cDNA molecules, individually, were tagged with unique molecular identifiers. TCRdb redid the calling of the 5' RACE reads with MiXCR, one entry per CDR3 protein. The data show over 25,000 distinct CDR3 sequences, about 5.7% seen once. Comments on this clonotype: A read error is possible here, since a much larger clone lies one base away. The conserved phenylalanine or tryptophan is not found at the CDR3 terminus, so this likely reflects a read error.

V was shortened by 0 bases and J by 4 bases, with 8 bases between the two germline ends. The germline CDR1 and CDR2 sequences are GTSNPN and SVGIG (reference sequence). This CDR3 has 13 amino acids. The sequenced sample consisted of whole blood. The chain recombines TRBV30 with TRBJ2-3; D possibly corresponds to TRBD1 (6 bases). The sequence came from an adult who was a healthcare worker with PCR-confirmed SARS-CoV-2 infection or an uninfected control (not recorded which). The CDR3 sequence is CAWSVHRADTQYL. DNA for the CDR3: TGTGCCTGGAGTGTACACAGGGCAGATACGCAGTATTTG.